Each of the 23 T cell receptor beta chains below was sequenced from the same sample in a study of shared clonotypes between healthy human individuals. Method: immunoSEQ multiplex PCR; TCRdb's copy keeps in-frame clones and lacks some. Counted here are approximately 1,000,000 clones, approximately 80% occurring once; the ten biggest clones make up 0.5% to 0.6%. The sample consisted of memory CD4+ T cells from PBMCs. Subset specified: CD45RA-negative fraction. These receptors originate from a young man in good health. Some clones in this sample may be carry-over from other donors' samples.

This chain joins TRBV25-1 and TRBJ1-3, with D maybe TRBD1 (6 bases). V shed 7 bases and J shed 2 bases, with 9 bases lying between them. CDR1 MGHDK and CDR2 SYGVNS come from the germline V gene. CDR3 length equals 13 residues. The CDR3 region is CASTRDTGNTIYF. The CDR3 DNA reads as TGTGCCAGCACCCGGGACACTGGAAACACCATATATTTT.

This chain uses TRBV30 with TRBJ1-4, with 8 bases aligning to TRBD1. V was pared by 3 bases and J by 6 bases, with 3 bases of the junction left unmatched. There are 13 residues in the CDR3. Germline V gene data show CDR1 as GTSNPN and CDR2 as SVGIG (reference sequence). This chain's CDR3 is CAWRWTGYEKLFF. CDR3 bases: TGTGCCTGGAGATGGACAGGGTATGAAAAACTGTTTTTT.

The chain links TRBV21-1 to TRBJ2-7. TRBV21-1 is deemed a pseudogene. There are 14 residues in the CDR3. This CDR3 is CASSKFGRDYEQYF. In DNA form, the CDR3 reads TGTGCCAGCAGCAAATTTGGCAGAGATTACGAGCAGTACTTC.

CDR3 loop: CASSARTGFYGSYNEQFF. In DNA form, the CDR3 reads TGTGCCAGCAGCGCCCGGACAGGGTTCTATGGATCCTACAATGAGCAGTTCTTC. The chain combines TRBV5-6 with TRBJ2-1; 8 bases are shared with TRBD1. The CDR3 totals 18 residues. Germline CDR1 is SGHDT and CDR2 is YYEEEE. V gave up 4 bases and J gave up 1 base; unmatched junction bases: 13.

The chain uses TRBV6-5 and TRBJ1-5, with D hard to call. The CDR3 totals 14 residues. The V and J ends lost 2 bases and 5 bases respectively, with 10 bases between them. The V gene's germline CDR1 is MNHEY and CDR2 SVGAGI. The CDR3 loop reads CASSYIGLHQPQHF. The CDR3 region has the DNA TGTGCCAGCAGTTACATCGGACTGCATCAGCCCCAGCATTTT.

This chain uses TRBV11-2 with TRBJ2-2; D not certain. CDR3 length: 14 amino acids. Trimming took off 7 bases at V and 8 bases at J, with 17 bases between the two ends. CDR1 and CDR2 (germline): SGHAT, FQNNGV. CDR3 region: CASTPLRVTGELFF. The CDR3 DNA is TGTGCCAGCACCCCGTTACGGGTAACGGGGGAGCTGTTTTTT.

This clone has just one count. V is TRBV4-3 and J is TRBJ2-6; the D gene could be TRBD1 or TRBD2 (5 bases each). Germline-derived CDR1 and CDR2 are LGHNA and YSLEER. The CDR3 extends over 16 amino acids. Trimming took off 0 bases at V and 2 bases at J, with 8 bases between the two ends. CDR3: CASSQEWGPGANVLTF. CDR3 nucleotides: TGCGCCAGCAGCCAAGAATGGGGACCTGGGGCCAACGTCCTGACTTTC.

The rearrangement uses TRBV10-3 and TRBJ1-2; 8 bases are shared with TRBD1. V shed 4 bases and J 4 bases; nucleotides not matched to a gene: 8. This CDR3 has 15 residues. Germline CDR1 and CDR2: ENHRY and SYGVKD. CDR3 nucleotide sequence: TGTGCCATCAGTGTCCCCGGACAGGGAAGCTATGGCTACACCTTC. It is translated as CAISVPGQGSYGYTF.

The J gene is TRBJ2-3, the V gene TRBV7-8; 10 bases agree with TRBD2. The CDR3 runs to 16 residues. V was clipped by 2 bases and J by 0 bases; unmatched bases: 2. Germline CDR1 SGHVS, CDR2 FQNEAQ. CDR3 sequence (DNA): TGTGCCAGCAGCTTAATGACTAGCGGGAGCACAGATACGCAGTATTTT. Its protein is CASSLMTSGSTDTQYF.

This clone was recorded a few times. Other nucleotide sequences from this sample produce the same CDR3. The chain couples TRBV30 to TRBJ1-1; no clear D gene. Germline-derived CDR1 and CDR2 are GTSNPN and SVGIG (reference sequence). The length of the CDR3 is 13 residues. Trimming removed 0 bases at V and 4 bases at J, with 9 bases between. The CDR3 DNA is TGTGCCTGGAGTGTACTGGGAGGCACTGAAGCTTTCTTT. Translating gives CAWSVLGGTEAFF.

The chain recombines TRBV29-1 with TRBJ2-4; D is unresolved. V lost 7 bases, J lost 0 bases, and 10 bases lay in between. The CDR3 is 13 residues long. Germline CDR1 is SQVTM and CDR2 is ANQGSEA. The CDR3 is CSGVGRAKNIQYF. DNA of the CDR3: TGCAGCGGTGTGGGCAGAGCCAAAAACATTCAGTACTTC.

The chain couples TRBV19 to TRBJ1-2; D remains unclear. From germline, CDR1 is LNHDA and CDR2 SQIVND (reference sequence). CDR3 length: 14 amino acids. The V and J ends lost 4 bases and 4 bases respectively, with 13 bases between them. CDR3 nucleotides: TGTGCCAGTAGTAATCTGGGCAAGAGCTATGGCTACACCTTC. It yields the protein CASSNLGKSYGYTF.

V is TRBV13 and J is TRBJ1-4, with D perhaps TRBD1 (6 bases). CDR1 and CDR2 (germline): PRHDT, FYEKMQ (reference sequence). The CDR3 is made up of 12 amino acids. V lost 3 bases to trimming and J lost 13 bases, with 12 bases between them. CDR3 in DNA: TGTGCCAGCAGCTTGAGGGGGGGAGGACTGTTTTTT. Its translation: CASSLRGGGLFF.

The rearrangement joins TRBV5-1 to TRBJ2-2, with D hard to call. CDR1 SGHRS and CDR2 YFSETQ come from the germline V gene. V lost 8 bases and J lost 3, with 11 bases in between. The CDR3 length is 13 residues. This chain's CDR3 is CASRGEDTGELFF. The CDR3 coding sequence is TGCGCCAGTCGCGGTGAGGACACCGGGGAGCTGTTTTTT.

CDR3 DNA: TGCGCCAGCAGCTTGGCTGGGGCAGGGAGGGAAGCCGGGGAGCTGTTTTTT. Amino acid sequence: CASSLAGAGREAGELFF. The V and J genes are TRBV5-1 and TRBJ2-2; 7 bases fit TRBD2. This CDR3 is 17 amino acids long. V was clipped by 0 bases and J by 6 bases; unmatched bases: 11. Per the germline V gene, CDR1 is SGHRS and CDR2 is YFSETQ.

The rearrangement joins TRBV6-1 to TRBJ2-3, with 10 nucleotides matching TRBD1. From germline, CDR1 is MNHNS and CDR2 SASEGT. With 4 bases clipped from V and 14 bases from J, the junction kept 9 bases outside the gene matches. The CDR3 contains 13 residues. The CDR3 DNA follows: TGTGCCAGCAGTGGATGGGACAGGGGAACACCGTATTTT. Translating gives CASSGWDRGTPYF.

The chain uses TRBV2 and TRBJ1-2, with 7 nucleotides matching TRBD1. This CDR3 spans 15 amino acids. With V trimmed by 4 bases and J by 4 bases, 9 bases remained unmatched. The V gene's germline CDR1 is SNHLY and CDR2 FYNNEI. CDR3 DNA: TGTGCCAGCAGTGGAGAGGGACAGTTGATCTATGGCTACACCTTC. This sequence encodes CASSGEGQLIYGYTF.

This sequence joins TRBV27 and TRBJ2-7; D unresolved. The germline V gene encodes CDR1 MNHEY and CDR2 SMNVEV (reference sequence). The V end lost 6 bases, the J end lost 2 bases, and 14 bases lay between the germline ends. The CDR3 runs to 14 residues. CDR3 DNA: TGTGCCAGCAGCCCGGGCACAGACCCCTACGAGCAGTACTTC. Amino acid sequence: CASSPGTDPYEQYF.

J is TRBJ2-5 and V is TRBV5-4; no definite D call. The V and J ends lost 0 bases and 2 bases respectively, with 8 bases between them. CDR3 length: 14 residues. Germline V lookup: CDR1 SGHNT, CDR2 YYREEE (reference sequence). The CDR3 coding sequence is TGTGCCAGCAGCTTGGGGCAAGGTCAAGAGACCCAGTACTTC. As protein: CASSLGQGQETQYF.

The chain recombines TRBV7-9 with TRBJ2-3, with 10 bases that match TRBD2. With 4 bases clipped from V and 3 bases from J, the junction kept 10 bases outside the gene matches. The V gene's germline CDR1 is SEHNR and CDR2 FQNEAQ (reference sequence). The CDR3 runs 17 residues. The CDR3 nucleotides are TGTGCCAGCAGCTCGGCCCAGGAAGCGGGAGGGACAGATACGCAGTATTTT. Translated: CASSSAQEAGGTDTQYF.

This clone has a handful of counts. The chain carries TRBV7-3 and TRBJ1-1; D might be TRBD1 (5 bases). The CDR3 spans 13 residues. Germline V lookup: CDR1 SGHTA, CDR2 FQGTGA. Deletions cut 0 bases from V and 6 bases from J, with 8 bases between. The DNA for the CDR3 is TGTGCCAGCAGCTTAACGACAGAGGCTGAAGCTTTCTTT. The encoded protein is CASSLTTEAEAFF. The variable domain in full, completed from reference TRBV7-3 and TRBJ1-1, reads GAGVSQTPSNKVTEKGKYVELRCDPISGHTALYWYRQSLGQGPEFLIYFQGTGAADDSGLPNDRFFAVRPEGSVSTLKIQRTERGDSAVYLCASSLTTEAEAFFGQGTRLTVV.

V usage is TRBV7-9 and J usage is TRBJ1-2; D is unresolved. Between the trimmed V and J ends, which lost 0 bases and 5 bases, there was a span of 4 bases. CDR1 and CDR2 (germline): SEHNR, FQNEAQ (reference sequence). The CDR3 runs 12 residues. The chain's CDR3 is CASSLAMYGYTF. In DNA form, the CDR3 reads TGTGCCAGCAGCTTAGCTATGTATGGCTACACCTTC.

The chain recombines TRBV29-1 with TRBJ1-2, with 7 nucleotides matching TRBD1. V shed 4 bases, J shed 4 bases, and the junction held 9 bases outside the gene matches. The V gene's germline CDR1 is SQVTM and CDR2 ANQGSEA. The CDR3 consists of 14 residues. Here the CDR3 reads CSVGQDRAVYGYTF. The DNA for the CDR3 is TGCAGCGTTGGCCAAGACAGGGCCGTCTATGGCTACACCTTC.